The 11 T cell receptor beta chains reported below all come from one sample, sequenced in a study of blood T cell repertoires in COVID-19. Measured with immunoSEQ multiplex PCR; TCRdb has only the in-frame clones, and not every one. Of under 200,000 clones in the sample, approximately 80% were seen once. The sample was PBMCs or T cells enriched from blood (not recorded which). These receptors were taken from a man in his fifties or sixties who had recovered from COVID-19.

The V and J genes are TRBV27 and TRBJ1-2; D not certain. Trimming took 6 bases from V and 8 from J, leaving 16 bases between them. Germline lookup yields CDR1 MNHEY and CDR2 SMNVEV (reference sequence). This CDR3 region has 13 residues. CDR3 in DNA: TGTGCCAGCAGCCGCGGTTCGGAGGGCGGCTACACCTTC. Its translation: CASSRGSEGGYTF.

Written as DNA, the CDR3 is TGCGCCAGCAGCCACCCTTATGGAGCGGGAGTCGCCAATGAGCAGTTCTTC. Translation: CASSHPYGAGVANEQFF. The rearrangement uses TRBV4-1 and TRBJ2-1; 8 nucleotides align to TRBD2. This CDR3 comprises 17 residues. V shed 3 bases, J shed 6 bases, and the junction held 13 bases outside the gene matches. Germline V gene sequence: CDR1 MGHRA, CDR2 YSYEKL.

The gene calls are TRBV28 and TRBJ2-7; TRBD1 is a possible D gene (6 bases). The CDR3 loop spans 15 amino acids. V lost 4 bases to trimming and J lost 0 bases, with 13 bases between them. The germline gives CDR1 MDHEN, CDR2 SYDVKM. The CDR3 bases are TGTGCCAGCAGTTCCCCGGGACACAACTCCTACGAGCAGTACTTC. Translating gives CASSSPGHNSYEQYF.

V and J are TRBV5-4 and TRBJ1-6, with unresolved D. CDR1 is SGHNT, CDR2 YYREEE, per germline (reference sequence). The CDR3 is 16 residues long. V dropped 0 bases and J dropped 7 bases, with 14 bases sitting between them. CDR3 amino acids: CASSLGASGVNSPLHF. As DNA, the CDR3 is TGTGCCAGCAGCTTGGGGGCCTCTGGCGTCAATTCACCCCTCCACTTT.

CDR3 sequence: CASSRTTYNEQFF. CDR3 coding DNA: TGTGCCAGCAGTCGGACAACCTACAATGAGCAGTTCTTC. The rearrangement joins TRBV12-3 or TRBV12-4 to TRBJ2-1; D perhaps matches TRBD1 (5 bases). Between the trimmed V and J ends, which lost 5 bases and 2 bases, there was a span of 7 bases. CDR3 size: 13 residues.

The rearrangement uses TRBV11-1 and TRBJ2-1; TRBD2 matches at 8 bases. Germline lookup yields CDR1 SGHAT and CDR2 FQDESV (reference sequence). The CDR3 loop spans 16 amino acids. V shed 4 bases and J 0 bases; nucleotides not matched to a gene: 5. This chain's CDR3 is CASSSGLAASYNEQFF. The CDR3 region has the DNA TGTGCCAGCAGCTCCGGACTAGCCGCCTCCTACAATGAGCAGTTCTTC.

The chain couples TRBV5-1 to TRBJ1-2, with D hard to call. The CDR3 is 12 amino acids. CDR1 and CDR2 from the germline V gene are SGHRS and YFSETQ. Trimming removed 0 bases at V and 6 bases at J, with 6 bases between. The CDR3 reads CASSLGENGYTF. The CDR3 DNA reads TGCGCCAGCAGCTTGGGTGAGAATGGCTACACCTTC.

CDR3 amino acids: CASSSYGVTYEQYF. For the CDR3, the DNA is TGTGCCAGCAGTTCATACGGGGTCACCTACGAGCAGTACTTC. The V call is TRBV28, the J call TRBJ2-7; TRBD2 might be the D (5 bases). V lost 4 bases and J 2 bases, leaving 12 bases between the germline ends. This CDR3 contains 14 residues. Germline loops: CDR1 MDHEN, CDR2 SYDVKM.

The genes are TRBV6-5 and TRBJ1-1, with D perhaps TRBD1 (6 bases). The germline V gene encodes CDR1 MNHEY and CDR2 SVGAGI. V dropped 11 bases and J dropped 8 bases, with 12 bases sitting between them. This CDR3 comprises 10 residues. In DNA, the CDR3 is TGTGCCTCCTGGGGGACAGAAGCTTTCTTT. It is translated as CASWGTEAFF.

The chain is built from TRBV10-2 and TRBJ2-3, with TRBD1 matching over 8 bases. V gave up 6 bases and J gave up 2 bases; unmatched junction bases: 4. The CDR3 runs 14 residues. In germline, CDR1 is WSHSY, CDR2 SAAADI. Here the CDR3 reads CASRQGALTDTQYF. The CDR3 DNA follows: TGCGCCAGCAGGCAGGGGGCGCTCACAGATACGCAGTATTTT.

This clone was seen only once. The CDR3 protein is CASSQDRGWVNTF. Here the CDR3 DNA reads TGCGCCAGCAGCCAAGATCGGGGGTGGGTGAACACCTTC. The chain is built from TRBV4-1 and TRBJ1-2; possibly TRBD1 for D (5 bases). V was pared by 0 bases and J by 12 bases, with 14 bases between. The CDR3 is 13 amino acids. The germline CDR1 and CDR2 sequences are MGHRA and YSYEKL.